These 29 T cell receptor beta chains came from one sample sequenced in a study of OX40 agonist ivuxolimab in advanced cancers. Sequencing used immunoSEQ multiplex PCR; TCRdb keeps in-frame clones, though not all of them. Of roughly 13,000 clones in the sample, 80% to 95% were seen once. Sequenced material: CD4+ or CD8+ T cells sorted from blood, taken in a trial of the OX40 agonist ivuxolimab. The receptor set was obtained from an adult with an advanced solid tumor such as melanoma, head and neck, liver or kidney cancer.

The CDR3 sequence: CASSWTSGANVLTF. CDR3 sequence (DNA): TGTGCCAGCAGTTGGACCTCTGGGGCCAACGTCCTGACTTTC. This chain uses TRBV28 with TRBJ2-6; no clear D. Germline values: CDR1 MDHEN, CDR2 SYDVKM. Trimming took 4 bases from V and 0 from J, leaving 4 bases between them. CDR3 length equals 14 residues.

The rearrangement uses TRBV27 and TRBJ1-3; D gene ambiguous. The CDR3 is 19 residues long. CDR1 and CDR2 (germline): MNHEY, SMNVEV (reference sequence). Trimming pared 6 bases from V and 4 bases from J, leaving 28 bases between. CDR3 loop: CASSEDPPSGEGWGNTIYF. CDR3 nucleotide sequence: TGTGCCAGCAGCGAGGACCCTCCAAGTGGAGAGGGTTGGGGAAACACCATATATTTT.

This clone was found once. The rearrangement uses TRBV25-1 and TRBJ2-1, with 9 bases that match TRBD2. With V trimmed by 1 base and J by 4 bases, 5 bases remained unmatched. The CDR3 is made up of 16 amino acids. Germline lookup yields CDR1 MGHDK and CDR2 SYGVNS. The CDR3 region is CASSESLAGLYNEQFF. The CDR3 DNA sequence: TGTGCCAGCAGTGAATCCCTAGCGGGACTTTACAATGAGCAGTTCTTC.

The chain joins TRBV6-1 to TRBJ2-7, with 7 nucleotides matching TRBD1. Trimming at V came to 0 bases and at J to 0 bases, leaving 2 bases not matched to a gene. Germline V gene data show CDR1 as MNHNS and CDR2 as SASEGT. The CDR3 spans 15 residues. The CDR3 region has the DNA TGTGCCAGCAGTGAAGCGGGGGACAGCTCCTACGAGCAGTACTTC. Translating gives CASSEAGDSSYEQYF.

The sample holds a few counts of this clone. The V and J genes are TRBV27 and TRBJ2-6; D might be TRBD1 (5 bases). V was cut by 6 bases and J by 0 bases, with 18 bases left in between. The CDR3 is 18 residues long. Germline CDR1 and CDR2: MNHEY and SMNVEV (reference sequence). The CDR3 DNA reads as TGTGCCAGCAGCCCCTTGACCAGGGCGCTCTCTGGGGCCAACGTCCTGACTTTC. Translated, it gives CASSPLTRALSGANVLTF.

In this sample, this clone turned up once. The chain links TRBV29-1 to TRBJ2-1; TRBD2 matches 8 bases. Trimming took 1 base from V and 3 from J; bases not matched to a gene: 8. Per the germline V gene, CDR1 is SQVTM and CDR2 is ANQGSEA. CDR3 length: 16 amino acids. The CDR3 loop is CSVEGIETSDYNEQFF. CDR3 nucleotide sequence: TGCAGCGTTGAAGGGATTGAGACTAGCGACTACAATGAGCAGTTCTTC.

In its sample, this clone was seen once. The genes are TRBV7-9 and TRBJ1-4; D unclear. Per germline, CDR1 SEHNR and CDR2 FQNEAQ (reference sequence). The germline V and J ends were trimmed by 5 bases and 5 bases, with 6 bases remaining between them. The CDR3 covers 12 residues. The CDR3 loop reads CASSPENEKLFF. CDR3 coding DNA: TGTGCCAGCAGCCCTGAAAATGAAAAACTGTTTTTT.

The CDR3 DNA reads TGTGCCAGCAGCCAAGAGTCGACTGCCTACAATGAGCAGTTCTTC. It yields the protein CASSQESTAYNEQFF. The rearrangement uses TRBV4-2 and TRBJ2-1; no definite D call. The CDR3 is 15 residues long. Trimming shortened V by 0 bases and J by 2 bases, and 8 bases separated the two germline ends. Looked up from germline, CDR1 is LGHNA and CDR2 is YNFKEQ.

This sequence joins TRBV27 and TRBJ2-1; 9 nucleotides line up with TRBD2. Germline V gene lookup returns CDR1 MNHEY and CDR2 SMNVEV (reference sequence). V lost 7 bases and J lost 3; bases outside the gene matches: 4. This CDR3 contains 14 residues. The CDR3 protein is CASTWTSVYNEQFF. The DNA for the CDR3 is TGTGCCAGCACCTGGACTAGCGTCTACAATGAGCAGTTCTTC.

The rearrangement links TRBV15 to TRBJ2-1; maybe TRBD1 (5 bases). From germline, CDR1 is LNHNV and CDR2 YYDKDF (reference sequence). There are 13 residues in the CDR3. V lost 1 base, J lost 9 bases, and 10 bases lay in between. The CDR3 coding sequence is TGTGCCACCAGCAGAGGGGAAAGGGGTGAGCAGTTCTTC. This gives the protein CATSRGERGEQFF.

This chain connects TRBV5-4 to TRBJ2-7; perhaps D is TRBD1 or TRBD2 (6 bases each). Germline CDR1 reads SGHNT; CDR2 reads YYREEE (reference sequence). V lost 6 bases, J lost 4 bases, and 14 bases lay in between. This CDR3 comprises 13 residues. CDR3: CASNTKGGYEQYF. The DNA for the CDR3 is TGTGCCAGCAACACAAAGGGGGGTTACGAGCAGTACTTC.

The chain employs TRBV19 and TRBJ2-2; 8 positions match TRBD1. Germline values: CDR1 LNHDA, CDR2 SQIVND (reference sequence). V gave up 3 bases and J gave up 1 base; unmatched junction bases: 4. The CDR3 covers 16 residues. CDR3: CASSIWTGRNTGELFF. Here the CDR3 DNA reads TGTGCCAGTAGTATTTGGACAGGGAGGAACACCGGGGAGCTGTTTTTT. The full variable domain, in which reference TRBV19 and TRBJ2-2 provide the parts outside the CDR3, is DGGITQSPKYLFRKEGQNVTLSCEQNLNHDAMYWYRQDPGQGLRLIYYSQIVNDFQKGDIAEGYSVSREKKESFPLTVTSAQKNPTAFYLCASSIWTGRNTGELFFGEGSRLTVL.

This sequence joins TRBV2 and TRBJ2-3, with 9 bases fitting TRBD2. The CDR3 covers 14 residues. The germline gives CDR1 SNHLY, CDR2 FYNNEI. V shed 9 bases, J shed 6 bases, and the junction held 10 bases outside the gene matches. The CDR3 bases are TGTGCCAGGTTAGCGGGAGCCCTAAAGGATACGCAGTATTTT. Translating gives CARLAGALKDTQYF.

This clone was counted a few times. The V gene is TRBV13, the J gene TRBJ2-1, with TRBD1 identical over 9 bases. Germline trimming cut 1 base from V and 8 bases from J; bases unmatched to any gene: 9. This CDR3 has 16 amino acids. Germline V gives CDR1 PRHDT, CDR2 FYEKMQ (reference sequence). CDR3 DNA: TGTGCCAGCAGCTTAGAACGGGACAGGGTTGATGATGAGCAGTTCTTC. This translates into CASSLERDRVDDEQFF.

This chain links TRBV6-5 with TRBJ2-7; 9 bases line up with TRBD2. The germline gives CDR1 MNHEY, CDR2 SVGAGI. The V gene end was trimmed by 7 bases and the J gene end by 3 bases; junction bases not matched to a gene: 7. The CDR3 runs to 14 residues. The CDR3 here is CASTLLAGSYEQYF. Written as DNA, the CDR3 is TGTGCCAGCACCCTCCTAGCGGGGAGCTACGAGCAGTACTTC.

The rearrangement joins TRBV6-5 to TRBJ1-5, with 10 positions matching TRBD1. Germline trimming cut 6 bases from V and 9 bases from J; bases unmatched to any gene: 11. Germline loops: CDR1 MNHEY, CDR2 SVGAGI. The CDR3 extends over 15 amino acids. The CDR3 spells CASSSGTGEFWPQHF. CDR3 nucleotides: TGTGCCAGCAGCTCCGGGACAGGGGAGTTTTGGCCCCAGCATTTT.

The chain employs TRBV6-5 and TRBJ2-7; 9 nucleotides line up with TRBD1. The germline V gene has CDR1 MNHEY and CDR2 SVGAGI. J was trimmed by 3 bases and V by 6 bases; bases with no gene match: 9. The CDR3 covers 15 residues. The CDR3 reads CASSVTGQGGYEQYF. The CDR3 DNA follows: TGTGCCAGCAGCGTAACGGGACAGGGAGGCTACGAGCAGTACTTC.

J is TRBJ2-5 and V is TRBV4-3; 12 bases match TRBD1. CDR3 size: 18 residues. Germline trimming cut 1 base from V and 4 bases from J; bases unmatched to any gene: 10. Germline V lookup: CDR1 LGHNA, CDR2 YSLEER. The CDR3 loop reads CASSQGRAGTGGLETQYF. The CDR3 nucleotides read TGCGCCAGCAGCCAAGGCCGAGCCGGGACAGGGGGCTTAGAGACCCAGTACTTC.

The rearrangement uses TRBV5-1 and TRBJ2-1; no clear D gene. This CDR3 has 14 amino acids. Germline lookup yields CDR1 SGHRS and CDR2 YFSETQ. V was shortened by 4 bases and J by 8 bases, with 16 bases between the two germline ends. The CDR3, as DNA: TGCGCCAGCAGCCCGGCGGCAGGTGCGGATGAGCAGTTCTTC. Translating gives CASSPAAGADEQFF.

V and J are TRBV11-2 and TRBJ2-7; D is unresolved. The V end was cut by 1 base, the J end by 0 bases, with 7 bases between. The CDR3 is 14 residues long. From germline, CDR1 is SGHAT and CDR2 FQNNGV. CDR3 in DNA: TGTGCCAGCAGCTTAGCCCTTATCTCCTACGAGCAGTACTTC. Its protein is CASSLALISYEQYF.

Only one count was recorded for this clone. This chain joins TRBV9 and TRBJ2-3, with 9 bases fitting TRBD2. V trimming: 4 bases; J trimming: 5 bases; junction bases outside the gene matches: 11. Germline values: CDR1 SGDLS, CDR2 YYNGEE. The CDR3 has 16 amino acids. CDR3 coding DNA: TGTGCCAGCAGCCCCTCGGGCGGGGGGGTGAGAGATACGCAGTATTTT. It encodes CASSPSGGGVRDTQYF.

This clone was seen just once. The chain employs TRBV15 and TRBJ2-7, with D unclear. The length of the CDR3 is 14 residues. Germline CDR1 is LNHNV and CDR2 is YYDKDF (reference sequence). Deletions cut 7 bases from V and 0 bases from J, with 13 bases between. CDR3 residues: CATKSQSHSYEQYF. The CDR3 DNA reads TGTGCCACCAAATCACAGAGTCACTCCTACGAGCAGTACTTC.

The chain joins TRBV30 to TRBJ1-5; D is unclear. Trimming removed 0 bases from V and 2 bases from J, with 20 bases in between. Per germline, CDR1 GTSNPN and CDR2 SVGIG (reference sequence). This CDR3 has 18 residues. This chain's CDR3 is CAWSVGLALLSGNQPQHF. CDR3 nucleotide sequence: TGTGCCTGGAGTGTTGGTCTGGCCCTCCTTTCGGGCAATCAGCCCCAGCATTTT.

The chain combines TRBV5-4 with TRBJ2-5, with no clear D. With the DNA end fitting TRBJ2-7 better, the J assignment may be wrong. This CDR3 region has 13 residues. Germline CDR1 is SGHNT and CDR2 is YYREEE (reference sequence). This chain's CDR3 is CASSLTPSYEQYF. The CDR3, as DNA: TGTGCCAGCAGCTTAACTCCTTCCTACGAGCAGTACTTC.

This clone was picked up one time. The chain combines TRBV18 with TRBJ2-2, with D possibly TRBD1 on 5 matching bases. Trimming took off 3 bases at V and 1 base at J, with 6 bases between the two ends. CDR3 size: 14 residues. CDR1 and CDR2 from the germline V gene are KGHSH and LQKENI. CDR3 nucleotide sequence: TGTGCCAGCTCACCGACAGAGAACACCGGGGAGCTGTTTTTT. It specifies CASSPTENTGELFF.

This chain joins TRBV2 and TRBJ1-3, with TRBD1 matching 8 bases. Losses at the gene ends were 6 bases for V and 8 bases for J; bases not matched to a gene: 3. The CDR3 has 12 residues. The V gene's germline CDR1 is SNHLY and CDR2 FYNNEI. In DNA form, the CDR3 reads TGTGCCAGCAGGGACAGGGAACACACCATATATTTT. Translating gives CASRDREHTIYF.

V usage is TRBV7-9 and J usage is TRBJ1-2; D gene ambiguous. Trimming took off 2 bases at V and 0 bases at J, with 10 bases between the two ends. Germline V gives CDR1 SEHNR, CDR2 FQNEAQ (reference sequence). This CDR3 is built from 15 residues. The CDR3: CASSLSGVSNYGYTF. The DNA for the CDR3 is TGTGCCAGCAGCTTATCGGGAGTGTCTAACTATGGCTACACCTTC.

The CDR3 DNA follows: TGTGCCAGCAGTTACGTGGGGCGCCAAGAGACCCAGTACTTC. It specifies CASSYVGRQETQYF. This chain connects TRBV6-5 to TRBJ2-5; maybe TRBD1 (5 bases). Germline V CDR1 and CDR2: MNHEY, SVGAGI. With 2 bases removed from V and 1 base from J, the gap between germline ends came to 8 bases. The CDR3 runs to 14 residues.

The chain joins TRBV2 to TRBJ2-3; 10 bases are a match to TRBD2. This CDR3 is 14 amino acids long. J lost 1 base, V lost 8 bases, and 3 bases had no gene match. Germline V gene data show CDR1 as SNHLY and CDR2 as FYNNEI. The CDR3 reads CASGLAGGTDTQYF. For the CDR3, the DNA is TGTGCCAGCGGGCTAGCGGGGGGCACAGATACGCAGTATTTT.